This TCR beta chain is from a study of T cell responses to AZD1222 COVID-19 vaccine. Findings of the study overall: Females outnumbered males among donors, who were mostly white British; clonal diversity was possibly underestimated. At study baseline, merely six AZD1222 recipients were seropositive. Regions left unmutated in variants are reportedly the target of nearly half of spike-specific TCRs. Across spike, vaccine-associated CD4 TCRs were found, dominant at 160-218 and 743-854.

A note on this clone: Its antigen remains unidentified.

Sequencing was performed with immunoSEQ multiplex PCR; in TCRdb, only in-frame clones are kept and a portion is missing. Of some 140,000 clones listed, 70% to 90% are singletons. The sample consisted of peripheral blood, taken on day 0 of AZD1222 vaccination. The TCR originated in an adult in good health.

The CDR3: CASSRGRYYEQYF. DNA of the CDR3: TGTGCCAGCAGTCGCGGGAGGTACTACGAGCAGTACTTC. V usage is TRBV6-2 or TRBV6-3 and J usage is TRBJ2-7; 8 nucleotides line up with TRBD2. Germline-derived CDR1 and CDR2 are MNHEY and SVGEGT. V shed 5 bases and J 3 bases; nucleotides not matched to a gene: 3. The CDR3 extends over 13 amino acids.